Each of the 2 T cell receptor beta chains below was sequenced from the same sample in a study of regulatory T cells in long-lasting Graves disease (dated by TCRdb to about 2021). The method behind the library was multiplex PCR. These reads were obtained on an Illumina HiSeq 4000. CDR3 regions were amplified by Arm-PCR with iRepertoire HTBI primers to construct TCR beta libraries. The public reads were quality trimmed at Q25 with fastp and then assembled into clones with MiXCR by TCRdb, keeping productive beta chains. Each CDR3 protein appears once, grouped with its most common genes and DNA. Across this sample there are approximately 270,000 distinct CDR3 sequences, with about 18% seen only once. The top ten hold about 15% of the sample. Explained via the paper, the time point label denotes: newly diagnosed GD, antithyroid drugs for less than 3 months. For both TCR sequencing and RNA sequencing, RNA was extracted from PBMCs in TRIzol.

Separately, the same data were catalogued under a study of T cells in Graves' hyperthyroidism and ophthalmopathy.

Sequenced material: peripheral blood mononuclear cells (PBMCs), taken at new diagnosis, from a patient treated with antithyroid drugs. These receptors came from a woman aged 25 to 39 with Graves disease. Donor details come from another sample of the same person, matched by shared clones.

J is TRBJ2-2 and V is TRBV2; TRBD2 agrees at 14 bases. Germline V lookup: CDR1 SNHLY, CDR2 FYNNEI. The CDR3 runs 17 residues. With V trimmed by 5 bases and J by 5 bases, 7 bases remained unmatched. The CDR3 protein is CASSLTSGRVRTGELFF. CDR3 DNA: TGTGCCAGCAGTTTGACTAGCGGGAGGGTGCGGACCGGGGAGCTGTTTTTT.

This clonotype showed up many times. The genes are TRBV7-2 and TRBJ2-1; D is unresolved. This CDR3 contains 17 residues. The germline gives CDR1 SGHTA, CDR2 FQGNSA. With 3 bases removed from V and 0 bases from J, the gap between germline ends came to 15 bases. The CDR3 DNA reads TGTGCCAGCAGCTTTCGATCAGCCTTAAGCTCCTACAATGAGCAGTTCTTC. Its translation: CASSFRSALSSYNEQFF.